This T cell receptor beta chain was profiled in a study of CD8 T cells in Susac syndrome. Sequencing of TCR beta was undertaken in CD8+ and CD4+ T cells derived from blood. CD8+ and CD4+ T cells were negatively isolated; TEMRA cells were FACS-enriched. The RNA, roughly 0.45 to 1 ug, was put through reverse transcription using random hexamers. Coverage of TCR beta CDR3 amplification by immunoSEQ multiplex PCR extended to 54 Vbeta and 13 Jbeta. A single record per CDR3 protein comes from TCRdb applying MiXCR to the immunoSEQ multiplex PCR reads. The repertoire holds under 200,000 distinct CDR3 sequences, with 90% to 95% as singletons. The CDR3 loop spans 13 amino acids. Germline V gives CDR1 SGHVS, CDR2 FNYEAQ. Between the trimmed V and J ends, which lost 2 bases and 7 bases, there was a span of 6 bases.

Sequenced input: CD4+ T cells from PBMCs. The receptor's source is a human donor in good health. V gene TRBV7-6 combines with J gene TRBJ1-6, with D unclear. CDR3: CASSLQVNSPLHF. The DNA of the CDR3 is TGTGCCAGCAGCTTACAGGTGAATTCACCCCTCCACTTT.